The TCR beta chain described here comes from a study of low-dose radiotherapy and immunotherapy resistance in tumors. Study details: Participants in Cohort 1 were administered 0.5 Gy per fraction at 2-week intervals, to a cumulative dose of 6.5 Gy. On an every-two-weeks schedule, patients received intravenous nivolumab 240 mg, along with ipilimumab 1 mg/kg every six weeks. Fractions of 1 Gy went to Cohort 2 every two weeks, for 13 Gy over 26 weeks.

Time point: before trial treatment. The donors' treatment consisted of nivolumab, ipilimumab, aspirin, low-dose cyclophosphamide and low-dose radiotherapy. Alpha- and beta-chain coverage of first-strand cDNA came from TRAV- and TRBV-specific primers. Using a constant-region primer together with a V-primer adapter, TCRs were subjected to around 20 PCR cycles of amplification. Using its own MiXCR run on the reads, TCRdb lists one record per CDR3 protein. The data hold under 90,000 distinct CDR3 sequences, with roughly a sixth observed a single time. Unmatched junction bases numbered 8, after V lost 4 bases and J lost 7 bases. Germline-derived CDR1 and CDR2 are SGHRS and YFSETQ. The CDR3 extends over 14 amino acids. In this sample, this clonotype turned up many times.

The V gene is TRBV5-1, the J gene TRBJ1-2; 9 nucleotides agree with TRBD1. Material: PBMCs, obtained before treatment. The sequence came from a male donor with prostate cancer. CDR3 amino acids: CASSQDRGISGYTF. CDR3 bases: TGCGCCAGCAGCCAAGACAGGGGGATCTCTGGCTACACCTTC.